The 18 T cell receptor beta chains listed next were all sequenced from one sample in a study of T cell responses to AZD1222 COVID-19 vaccine. Only in-frame clones appear in the TCRdb table, and some are missing; sequencing was by immunoSEQ multiplex PCR. Of 85,000 to 90,000 clones in the sample, 70% to 90% were seen once. The sequenced sample was peripheral blood, obtained on day 0 of AZD1222 vaccination. These receptors were collected from an adult in good health.

This clone was seen only once. This sequence joins TRBV9 and TRBJ1-1; no clear D gene. Trimming left V 1 base short and J 1 base short, with 11 bases between. Germline values: CDR1 SGDLS, CDR2 YYNGEE. This CDR3 is built from 15 residues. The DNA of the CDR3 is TGTGCCAGCAGCGTAAATGGGGTGGAGAACACTGAAGCTTTCTTT. Translation: CASSVNGVENTEAFF.

This clone has just a few counts. The rearrangement links TRBV29-1 to TRBJ1-6, with 7 bases lining up with TRBD1. Unmatched junction bases numbered 11, after V lost 6 bases and J lost 9 bases. This CDR3 is built from 14 residues. Germline CDR1 and CDR2: SQVTM and ANQGSEA. The CDR3, as DNA: TGCAGCGTAAGAACCGGGACAGAGGGTTCACCCCTCCACTTT. Translating gives CSVRTGTEGSPLHF.

The V gene is TRBV27, the J gene TRBJ1-1; the match to TRBD1 covers 9 bases. The CDR3 totals 14 residues. The V gene's germline CDR1 is MNHEY and CDR2 SMNVEV (reference sequence). V was pared by 6 bases and J by 1 base, with 3 bases of the junction left unmatched. In DNA, the CDR3 is TGTGCCAGCAGGACAGGGGGGCCGAACACTGAAGCTTTCTTT. As protein: CASRTGGPNTEAFF.

This chain links TRBV6-5 with TRBJ2-7, with D perhaps matching TRBD1 (5 bases). Trimming cost V 6 bases and J 4 bases, with 19 bases left between them. The CDR3 is 15 residues long. CDR1 and CDR2 (germline): MNHEY, SVGAGI. The CDR3 here is CASSATVGAMYEQYF. The DNA for the CDR3 is TGTGCCAGCAGCGCTACCGTAGGGGCGATGTACGAGCAGTACTTC.

The chain uses TRBV19 and TRBJ2-2; perhaps TRBD1 as D (5 bases). The germline V gene has CDR1 LNHDA and CDR2 SQIVND (reference sequence). The V gene lost 5 bases and the J gene lost 1 base, with 8 bases spanning the gap. The CDR3 has 14 amino acids. CDR3 nucleotide sequence: TGTGCCAGTAGTGGCACAGGGAACACCGGGGAGCTGTTTTTT. Its translation: CASSGTGNTGELFF. The variable domain in full, completed from reference TRBV19 and TRBJ2-2, reads DGGITQSPKYLFRKEGQNVTLSCEQNLNHDAMYWYRQDPGQGLRLIYYSQIVNDFQKGDIAEGYSVSREKKESFPLTVTSAQKNPTAFYLCASSGTGNTGELFFGEGSRLTVL.

The chain recombines TRBV27 with TRBJ2-1; TRBD2 is a possible D gene (6 bases). This CDR3 is 14 amino acids long. The germline V gene encodes CDR1 MNHEY and CDR2 SMNVEV (reference sequence). Trimming took 9 bases from V and 0 from J, leaving 12 bases between them. CDR3 in amino acids: CASSGRGSYNEQFF. Written as DNA, the CDR3 is TGTGCCAGTTCTGGGCGGGGCTCCTACAATGAGCAGTTCTTC.

This clone came up once. The same CDR3 arises from other DNA sequences in this sample as well. The chain combines TRBV18 with TRBJ2-7; D is undetermined. Germline values: CDR1 KGHSH, CDR2 LQKENI. Trimming shortened V by 0 bases and J by 0 bases, and 3 bases separated the two germline ends. There are 13 residues in the CDR3. The chain's CDR3 is CASSPPSSYEQYF. The CDR3 DNA is TGTGCCAGCTCACCACCGAGCTCCTACGAGCAGTACTTC.

The chain has TRBV7-2 and TRBJ1-2; D may be TRBD1 (6 bases). The germline V gene encodes CDR1 SGHTA and CDR2 FQGNSA. CDR3 length: 14 residues. V shed 1 base and J shed 2 bases, with 8 bases lying between them. CDR3 DNA sequence: TGTGCCAGCAGCTTAGACAGGGCGAACTATGGCTACACCTTC. It specifies CASSLDRANYGYTF.

The chain has TRBV28 and TRBJ2-3, with D perhaps TRBD2 (6 bases). The CDR3 has 16 amino acids. CDR1 and CDR2 from the germline V gene are MDHEN and SYDVKM. V lost 4 bases and J lost 2, with 16 bases in between. CDR3 DNA: TGTGCCAGCAGTTCCCATGAGGGGCGGGACACAGATACGCAGTATTTT. Its translation: CASSSHEGRDTDTQYF.

This rearrangement joins TRBV12-3 or TRBV12-4 to TRBJ2-5, with TRBD2 identical over 7 bases. The CDR3 consists of 13 residues. The ends lost 5 bases at V and 5 bases at J; junction bases unmatched: 5. The CDR3 protein is CASSTSGTETQYF. The CDR3 DNA reads TGTGCCAGCAGTACAAGCGGGACGGAGACCCAGTACTTC.

On this clone: An end of the junction does not agree with germline; a read error may underlie this. The rearrangement links TRBV5-1 to TRBJ2-5; possible D gene TRBD2, 5 bases. The CDR3 spans 17 residues. From germline, CDR1 is SGHRS and CDR2 YFSETQ. CDR3 sequence (DNA): TGCGCCAGCACCTTGGATCCTACTAGACGGACCCAAGAGACCCAGTACTTC. Translated, it gives CASTLDPTRRTQETQYF.

The table lists this clone with a few counts. The rearrangement links TRBV9 to TRBJ2-1; 10 nucleotides align to TRBD2. Germline V lookup: CDR1 SGDLS, CDR2 YYNGEE. The junction had 10 bases not matched to a gene; V was cut back by 4 bases and J by 9 bases. The CDR3 contains 15 residues. CDR3 sequence reads: CASSSSGSGAIEQFF. CDR3 nucleotides: TGTGCCAGCAGCTCTAGCGGGAGTGGGGCAATTGAGCAGTTCTTC.

The V gene is TRBV9, the J gene TRBJ2-1, with 13 bases identical to TRBD2. J gave up 4 bases and V 3 bases, and 7 bases lay outside the gene matches. Germline values: CDR1 SGDLS, CDR2 YYNGEE. This CDR3 contains 17 residues. The CDR3 loop is CASSARGLAGVYNEQFF. CDR3 in DNA: TGTGCCAGCAGCGCCAGAGGACTAGCGGGGGTGTACAATGAGCAGTTCTTC.

The gene calls are TRBV11-2 and TRBJ2-3, with D hard to call. V was shortened by 0 bases and J by 2 bases, with 9 bases between the two germline ends. The germline gives CDR1 SGHAT, CDR2 FQNNGV. This CDR3 contains 15 residues. CDR3 DNA sequence: TGTGCCAGCAGCTTAGAGGGCACAACCACAGATACGCAGTATTTT. Protein sequence: CASSLEGTTTDTQYF.

This sequence joins TRBV28 and TRBJ1-2; TRBD1 matches at 9 bases. This CDR3 has 14 amino acids. CDR1 and CDR2 from the germline V gene are MDHEN and SYDVKM. V gave up 5 bases and J gave up 4 bases; unmatched junction bases: 5. The CDR3 here is CASSLQGARYGYTF. The CDR3 nucleotides are TGTGCCAGCAGTCTACAGGGGGCCCGCTATGGCTACACCTTC.

This clone came up once. This chain's CDR3 is CASSEGYRDLHGYTF. The CDR3 coding sequence is TGTGCCAGCAGTGAAGGATACAGGGACCTTCATGGCTACACCTTC. V and J are TRBV2 and TRBJ1-2; D might be TRBD1 (6 bases). This CDR3 comprises 15 residues. Trimming removed 1 base from V and 6 bases from J, with 15 bases in between. Germline CDR1 is SNHLY and CDR2 is FYNNEI.

J is TRBJ2-1 and V is TRBV7-3; tentatively, D is TRBD1 or TRBD2 (6 bases each). V gave up 2 bases and J gave up 0 bases, with 26 bases separating them. CDR1 is SGHTA and CDR2 is FQGTGA in the germline V gene. CDR3 size: 21 residues. CDR3 nucleotides: TGTGCCAGCAGCTTATACGGGGGCGAGGGGCGGTCAGAAAGCTCCTACAATGAGCAGTTCTTC. Protein sequence: CASSLYGGEGRSESSYNEQFF. Complete variable domain (other parts from reference TRBV7-3 and TRBJ2-1): GAGVSQTPSNKVTEKGKYVELRCDPISGHTALYWYRQSLGQGPEFLIYFQGTGAADDSGLPNDRFFAVRPEGSVSTLKIQRTERGDSAVYLCASSLYGGEGRSESSYNEQFFGPGTRLTVL.

The V and J genes are TRBV7-9 and TRBJ2-1, with D perhaps TRBD1 (6 bases). Trimming stripped 5 bases from V and 9 bases from J, with 17 bases between. Germline CDR1 is SEHNR and CDR2 is FQNEAQ (reference sequence). CDR3 length: 14 amino acids. The CDR3 is CASSPGDLWREQFF. CDR3 DNA: TGTGCCAGCAGCCCAGGGGACCTTTGGCGTGAGCAGTTCTTC.